These 5 T cell receptor beta chains came from one sample sequenced in a study of shared clonotypes between healthy human individuals. Produced via immunoSEQ multiplex PCR; TCRdb's table is partial and in-frame only. The data contain fewer than 3 million clones, approximately 90% of them singletons. Material for sequencing was naive CD4+ T cells from PBMCs. Described subset: CD45RA+ positively selected. These receptors all come from a young man in good health. Some clones in this sample may be carry-over from other donors' samples.

In the case of this clone: One end of the junction is discordant with germline, which a read error may explain. The chain combines TRBV4-1 with TRBJ2-7, with D perhaps matching TRBD1 (6 bases). Germline values: CDR1 MGHRA, CDR2 YSYEKL. There are 15 residues in the CDR3. The CDR3 sequence: CASSRRTDFSYGQYF. The CDR3 DNA reads TGCGCCAGCAGCCGACGGACAGATTTTTCCTACGGGCAGTACTTC.

The chain combines TRBV7-2 with TRBJ2-7; tentatively, D is TRBD2 (5 bases). CDR3 size: 16 residues. Germline values: CDR1 SGHTA, CDR2 FQGNSA. Between the trimmed V and J ends, which lost 2 bases and 0 bases, there was a span of 14 bases. Here the CDR3 DNA reads TGTGCCAGCAGCTTACAATCGGGGTCGAGCTCCTACGAGCAGTACTTC. Encoded protein: CASSLQSGSSSYEQYF.

DNA of the CDR3: TGCGCCAGCAGCCCAGGAGGACAGCTCTCTGGAAACACCATATATTTT. Translated, it gives CASSPGGQLSGNTIYF. This rearrangement joins TRBV5-1 to TRBJ1-3; the D gene is possibly TRBD1 (6 bases). The CDR3 loop spans 16 amino acids. The V end was cut by 4 bases, the J end by 0 bases, with 14 bases between. Germline V CDR1 and CDR2: SGHRS, YFSETQ. Full variable domain (rest looked up from reference TRBV5-1 and TRBJ1-3): KAGVTQTPRYLIKTRGQQVTLSCSPISGHRSVSWYQQTPGQGLQFLFEYFSETQRNKGNFPGRFSGRQFSNSRSEMNVSTLELGDSALYLCASSPGGQLSGNTIYFGEGSWLTVV.

V is TRBV6-5 and J is TRBJ2-1, with TRBD1 as a possible D gene (5 bases). The CDR3 has 15 amino acids. Trimming stripped 5 bases from V and 7 bases from J, with 18 bases between. Germline lookup yields CDR1 MNHEY and CDR2 SVGAGI. CDR3 protein: CASSPQGQSWNEQFF. The CDR3 region has the DNA TGTGCCAGCAGTCCCCAGGGCCAGTCGTGGAATGAGCAGTTCTTC.

This chain connects TRBV7-2 to TRBJ1-5; D not certain. The CDR3 covers 15 residues. Germline CDR1 reads SGHTA; CDR2 reads FQGNSA. V was trimmed by 1 base and J by 3 bases, leaving 10 bases between them. The CDR3 loop reads CASSLEGPINQPQHF. In nucleotides, the CDR3 is TGTGCCAGCAGCTTAGAAGGGCCTATCAATCAGCCCCAGCATTTT.